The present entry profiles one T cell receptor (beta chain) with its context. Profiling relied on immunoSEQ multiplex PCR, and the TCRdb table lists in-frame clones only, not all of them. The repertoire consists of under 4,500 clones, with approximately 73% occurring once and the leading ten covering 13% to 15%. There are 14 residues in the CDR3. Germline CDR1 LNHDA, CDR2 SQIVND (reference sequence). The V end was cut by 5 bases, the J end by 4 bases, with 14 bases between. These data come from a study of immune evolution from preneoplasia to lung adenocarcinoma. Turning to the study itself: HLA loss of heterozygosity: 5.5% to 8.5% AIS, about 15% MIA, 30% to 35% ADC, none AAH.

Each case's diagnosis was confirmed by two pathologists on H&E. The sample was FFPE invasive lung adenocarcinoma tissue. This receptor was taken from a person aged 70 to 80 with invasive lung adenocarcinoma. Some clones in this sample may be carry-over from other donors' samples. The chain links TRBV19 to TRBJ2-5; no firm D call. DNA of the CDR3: TGTGCCAGTAGTCAGCTTGGAAATCGAGAGACCCAGTACTTC. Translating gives CASSQLGNRETQYF.